This entry lists 22 T cell receptor beta chains sequenced from one sample in a study of sequential checkpoint blockade in melanoma. Clones were sequenced by immunoSEQ multiplex PCR, and TCRdb holds only the in-frame ones, with some missing. The sample records about 13,000 clones, 25% to 35% being singletons. Treatment indicated: randomized to nivolumab then ipilimumab (arm A) or the reverse (arm B). This specimen consisted of tumor tissue (inferred from file names), obtained from a patient given nivolumab and ipilimumab in sequence. Receptors were obtained from a human donor with melanoma.

This clone appeared a few times. This chain links TRBV4-3 with TRBJ2-3; no reliable D call. The germline V and J ends were trimmed by 1 base and 2 bases, with 10 bases remaining between them. The CDR3 covers 15 residues. Germline V gene lookup returns CDR1 LGHNA and CDR2 YSLEER. In DNA form, the CDR3 reads TGCGCCAGCAGCCAAGGTAACTTGGCCACAGATACGCAGTATTTT. This translates into CASSQGNLATDTQYF.

The V gene is TRBV19, the J gene TRBJ1-1, with 8 bases aligning to TRBD1. The CDR3 consists of 13 residues. V shed 7 bases, J shed 4 bases, and the junction held 5 bases outside the gene matches. Germline V gives CDR1 LNHDA, CDR2 SQIVND (reference sequence). The CDR3 DNA sequence: TGTGCCAGTAACACAGGGGGGGGCACTGAAGCTTTCTTT. It encodes CASNTGGGTEAFF.

V and J are TRBV27 and TRBJ2-1; TRBD2 aligns across 9 bases. The V and J ends lost 2 bases and 0 bases, in that order; junction bases with no gene match: 5. The CDR3 covers 17 residues. Per the germline V gene, CDR1 is MNHEY and CDR2 is SMNVEV (reference sequence). The CDR3 nucleotides read TGTGCCAGCAGTTTAGTTACTAGCGGGTACTCCTACAATGAGCAGTTCTTC. Translation: CASSLVTSGYSYNEQFF.

This clone rates as large. The chain links TRBV4-1 to TRBJ1-4; 11 nucleotides align to TRBD1. CDR3 length: 17 amino acids. Germline loops: CDR1 MGHRA, CDR2 YSYEKL. The J segment lost 1 base and the V segment lost 3 bases, leaving 4 bases of the junction unmatched. CDR3 nucleotides: TGCGCCAGCAGCCAGGACAGGGGGCCGGGAACTAATGAAAAACTGTTTTTT. Translation gives CASSQDRGPGTNEKLFF.

This clone was seen a handful of times. V usage is TRBV9 and J usage is TRBJ2-1; D gene ambiguous. Germline V lookup: CDR1 SGDLS, CDR2 YYNGEE. V lost 4 bases to trimming and J lost 7 bases, with 9 bases between them. The CDR3 consists of 12 residues. CDR3 nucleotide sequence: TGTGCCAGCAGCTACAGCCCTAATGAGCAGTTCTTC. Amino acids: CASSYSPNEQFF.

This clone was counted ten times or more. This rearrangement joins TRBV9 to TRBJ1-1, with a tentative D call TRBD1 (6 bases). CDR1 and CDR2 from the germline V gene are SGDLS and YYNGEE. The CDR3 has 15 residues. The V end lost 7 bases, the J end lost 4 bases, and 20 bases lay between the germline ends. In DNA, the CDR3 is TGTGCCAGCGTCCTAGAGGGGGGCGCGGTCACTGAAGCTTTCTTT. Translation: CASVLEGGAVTEAFF.

This clone occurred a few times. The chain uses TRBV6-8 and TRBJ1-1; TRBD1 matches at 8 bases. The trim removed 8 bases at V and 3 bases at J, leaving 17 bases unmatched. CDR1 and CDR2 (germline): MNHGY, SAAAGT. The CDR3 runs 17 residues. The CDR3 nucleotides read TGTGCCAGCCCTCTGAACAGGGGGGGAAAGCTGCACACTGAAGCTTTCTTT. This codes for CASPLNRGGKLHTEAFF.

In the case of this clone: One end of the junction fails to match germline, which may point to a read error. The V call is TRBV6-8, the J call TRBJ1-5, with TRBD1 identical over 7 bases. CDR1 MNHGY and CDR2 SAAAGT come from the germline V gene. The CDR3 runs to 14 residues. DNA for the CDR3: TGTGCCAGCAGCCCCGGGGACAGCAGTCAGCCCCAGCATTTT. Translating it yields CASSPGDSSQPQHF.

This clone ranks as medium-sized. This chain uses TRBV11-3 with TRBJ2-6, with TRBD1 matching 9 bases. CDR3 length: 17 amino acids. Losses at the gene ends were 5 bases for V and 1 base for J; bases not matched to a gene: 6. From germline, CDR1 is SGHNT and CDR2 YENEEA. CDR3 nucleotide sequence: TGTGCCAGCAGCCGGGACAGGGTGGGGTCTGGGGCCAACGTCCTGACTTTC. It encodes CASSRDRVGSGANVLTF.

The chain couples TRBV12-5 to TRBJ2-4; D may be TRBD1 or TRBD2 (5 bases each). The V and J ends lost 1 base and 6 bases respectively, with 7 bases between them. Germline assignment: CDR1 LGHNT and CDR2 FRNRAP. This CDR3 is 13 amino acids long. DNA of the CDR3: TGTGCTAGTGGTTTGGGAGGGACAAACATTCAGTACTTC. Its translation is CASGLGGTNIQYF. Drawing the rest from reference TRBV12-5 and TRBJ2-4, the complete variable domain is DARVTQTPRHKVTEMGQEVTMRCQPILGHNTVFWYRQTMMQGLELLAYFRNRAPLDDSGMPKDRFSAEMPDATLATLKIQPSEPRDSAVYFCASGLGGTNIQYFGAGTRLSVL.

The table lists this clone with many counts. The gene calls are TRBV6-8 and TRBJ2-2; D is unclear. The V end was cut by 8 bases, the J end by 5 bases, with 15 bases between. This CDR3 is 14 amino acids long. The germline V gene encodes CDR1 MNHGY and CDR2 SAAAGT. CDR3 DNA: TGTGCCAGCTGCCAACAAGGGTGGACCGGGGAGCTGTTTTTT. Translation: CASCQQGWTGELFF.

This clone was counted many times. This chain joins TRBV6-8 and TRBJ2-1; 9 nucleotides agree with TRBD2. The germline gives CDR1 MNHGY, CDR2 SAAAGT. The V gene end was trimmed by 4 bases and the J gene end by 0 bases; junction bases not matched to a gene: 1. This CDR3 is 15 amino acids long. CDR3 in DNA: TGTGCCAGCAGTTTTAGCGGGAGCTCCTACAATGAGCAGTTCTTC. Its protein is CASSFSGSSYNEQFF.

The V gene is TRBV11-3, the J gene TRBJ2-1; 9 positions match TRBD2. Germline assignment: CDR1 SGHNT and CDR2 YENEEA. Losses at the gene ends were 6 bases for V and 8 bases for J; bases not matched to a gene: 11. This CDR3 contains 15 residues. CDR3: CASSFLGTSYDEQFF. Here the CDR3 DNA reads TGTGCCAGCAGTTTTCTAGGGACTAGCTATGATGAGCAGTTCTTC.

The gene calls are TRBV25-1 and TRBJ2-7; 8 positions agree with TRBD1. The junction had 6 bases not matched to a gene; V was cut back by 3 bases and J by 5 bases. This CDR3 comprises 14 residues. Germline-derived CDR1 and CDR2 are MGHDK and SYGVNS. CDR3 coding DNA: TGTGCCAGCAGTGACCGGACAGGGACCCACGAGCAGTACTTC. Its translation is CASSDRTGTHEQYF.

This clone was seen more than once but under ten times. The chain is built from TRBV11-3 and TRBJ1-2, with unresolved D. The CDR3 consists of 14 residues. Trimming removed 1 base at V and 0 bases at J, with 6 bases between. Germline V lookup: CDR1 SGHNT, CDR2 YENEEA. DNA for the CDR3: TGTGCCAGCAGCTTAGTGAGGGCTAACTATGGCTACACCTTC. This encodes CASSLVRANYGYTF.

This chain uses TRBV25-1 with TRBJ1-5, with D perhaps matching TRBD1 (5 bases). Germline CDR1 reads MGHDK; CDR2 reads SYGVNS. The CDR3 loop spans 17 amino acids. V lost 3 bases, J lost 1 base, and 16 bases lay in between. The CDR3 is CASSDGGSLLSNQPQHF. Here the CDR3 DNA reads TGTGCCAGCAGTGACGGGGGGAGCTTACTCAGCAATCAGCCCCAGCATTTT.

The table lists this clone with a few counts. Relative to the germline gene, one junction end is altered; a read error may explain this. The V gene is TRBV6-8, the J gene TRBJ2-7; 14 nucleotides align to TRBD2. Germline CDR1 MNHGY, CDR2 SAAAGT. The length of the CDR3 is 15 residues. DNA of the CDR3: TGTGCCATCAGTGGGACTAGCGGGAGACTTACCGAGCAGTACTTC. Translated, it gives CAISGTSGRLTEQYF.

This clone was seen a few times. The chain is built from TRBV6-8 and TRBJ2-1, with 8 nucleotides matching TRBD2. This CDR3 has 19 amino acids. J was trimmed by 5 bases and V by 6 bases; bases with no gene match: 21. The germline CDR1 and CDR2 sequences are MNHGY and SAAAGT. CDR3 DNA sequence: TGTGCCAGCAGCACCGAACGGACTAGCCTCCCCCCTGGACACAATGAGCAGTTCTTC. Translation gives CASSTERTSLPPGHNEQFF.

This sequence joins TRBV6-8 and TRBJ2-2; 11 bases agree with TRBD2. Germline V gives CDR1 MNHGY, CDR2 SAAAGT. The CDR3 length is 18 residues. The V and J ends lost 0 bases and 3 bases, in that order; junction bases with no gene match: 6. The CDR3 protein is CASSYSPSSGRHTGELFF. DNA of the CDR3: TGTGCCAGCAGTTACTCCCCCTCTAGCGGGAGGCACACCGGGGAGCTGTTTTTT.

The J gene is TRBJ2-3, the V gene TRBV19; 7 bases agree with TRBD2. The CDR3 is 15 residues long. J gave up 4 bases and V 1 base, and 5 bases lay outside the gene matches. CDR1 LNHDA and CDR2 SQIVND come from the germline V gene (reference sequence). CDR3 nucleotide sequence: TGTGCCAGTAGTATAGGAGGGAGGGCCCCAGATACGCAGTATTTT. This codes for CASSIGGRAPDTQYF.

This clone has a count of ten or more. Sequence at one end of the junction differs from germline and may be a read error. The V and J genes are TRBV15 and TRBJ2-2; 7 nucleotides match TRBD2. The CDR3 is 15 amino acids. Germline values: CDR1 LNHNV, CDR2 YYDKDF (reference sequence). This CDR3 is CASSSTGGRTGELFF. The CDR3 nucleotides read TGTGCCAGCAGCTCGACGGGAGGACGAACCGGGGAGCTGTTTTTT.

This clone came up many times. The DNA of the CDR3 is TGTGCCAGCAGCCCGACGGGAGGGACCGGGGAGCTGTTTTTT. This codes for CASSPTGGTGELFF. The chain combines TRBV11-3 with TRBJ2-2, with 8 bases identical to TRBD2. J gave up 5 bases and V 5 bases, and 4 bases lay outside the gene matches. This CDR3 region has 14 residues. The V gene's germline CDR1 is SGHNT and CDR2 YENEEA. Full variable domain (remainder filled in from reference TRBV11-3 and TRBJ2-2): EAGVVQSPRYKIIEKKQPVAFWCNPISGHNTLYWYLQNLGQGPELLIRYENEEAVDDSQLPKDRFSAERLKGVDSTLKIQPAELGDSAVYLCASSPTGGTGELFFGEGSRLTVL.